What follows is one TCR beta chain and its context. The sample comes from a study of blood T cell repertoires in COVID-19. Study context: Italy, Spain and the United States were the sources of the convalescent and acute COVID-19 samples.

All enrollees were roughly 18 to 95 years old and from approximately 24 US areas. Authors' methods: Amplification of reference gene primers provided the estimated nucleated cell counts. The assay was immunoSEQ multiplex PCR, and TCRdb's table has in-frame clones only and misses some. Clone size and V and J calls were adopted from that table, with D and trimming inferred from the DNA. The table has 350,000 or so clones, roughly nine tenths seen once. This CDR3 comprises 14 residues. Germline lookup yields CDR1 SGHTA and CDR2 FQGNSA. V was trimmed by 1 base and J by 10 bases, leaving 11 bases between them.

The TCR comes from a woman under 40 who had recovered from COVID-19. The specimen was PBMCs or T cells enriched from blood (not recorded which). The chain has TRBV7-2 and TRBJ1-6; possible D gene TRBD1, 5 bases. The CDR3 reads CASSLVGRDSPLHF. CDR3 in DNA: TGTGCCAGCAGCTTAGTAGGGAGGGACTCACCCCTCCACTTT.